The following is a T cell receptor (beta chain) sequence with its context. This entry is derived from a study of blood T cell repertoires in COVID-19. Study at large: Sites across the United States, Italy and Spain contributed samples from acute and convalescent COVID-19. PBMCs, B-cell-depleted T cells, or T cells provided the cDNA or gDNA that made up the material.

V was pared by 5 bases and J by 2 bases, with 13 bases between. CDR1 is SGHAT and CDR2 is FQNNGV in the germline V gene. The CDR3 has 14 amino acids. Cohorts were determined from participant-reported clinical history. Cohort 3 donors were reported recovered after two negative PCRs, clearance, or symptom resolution. TCRdb keeps only in-frame clones here, not all; method: immunoSEQ multiplex PCR. The sample records over 120,000 clones, approximately 90% being singletons. This rearrangement joins TRBV11-2 to TRBJ2-7; D not certain. This TCR was recovered from a man aged 45-65 years who had recovered from COVID-19. Sequenced sample: PBMCs or T cells enriched from blood (not recorded which). In nucleotides, the CDR3 is TGTGCCAGCAGCCCGCGGTATAGAACCTACGAGCAGTACGTC. Protein sequence: CASSPRYRTYEQYV.